The 28 T cell receptor beta chains reported below all come from one sample, sequenced in a study of spatial heterogeneity in lung cancer. A single record per CDR3 protein comes from TCRdb applying MiXCR to the 5' RACE reads. This sample carries roughly 40,000 distinct CDR3 sequences, approximately 7% of them seen once, and the ten largest clones take 43%. Described time point: sample taken at primary tumor resection. Whole RNA came from tumor, nontumor lung or frozen PBMC and was sequenced without being sorted. The specimen comprised PBMCs, sampled at surgery. The receptors here all came from a female donor with early-stage non-small cell lung cancer.

This clonotype was detected ten times or more. The chain's CDR3 is CSVDRTQYF. The DNA of the CDR3 is TGCAGCGTTGATCGGACCCAGTACTTC. The chain couples TRBV29-1 to TRBJ2-5; D remains unclear. The CDR3 extends over 9 amino acids. The V gene's germline CDR1 is SQVTM and CDR2 ANQGSEA. Trimming shortened V by 3 bases and J by 7 bases, and 3 bases separated the two germline ends. Full variable domain (outside the CDR3, taken from reference TRBV29-1 and TRBJ2-5): SAVISQKPSRDICQRGTSLTIQCQVDSQVTMMFWYRQQPGQSLTLIATANQGSEATYESGFVIDKFPISRPNLTFSTLTVSNMSPEDSSIYLCSVDRTQYFGPGTRLLVL.

A few counts support this clonotype. The V gene is TRBV27, the J gene TRBJ1-1; TRBD1 might be the D (5 bases). CDR1 is MNHEY and CDR2 is SMNVEV in the germline V gene (reference sequence). The CDR3 is 14 residues long. V was cut by 3 bases and J by 1 base, with 9 bases left in between. The CDR3, as DNA: TGTGCCAGCAGTTTCCTGACAGAGAACACTGAAGCTTTCTTT. Residues: CASSFLTENTEAFF.

This clonotype was picked up many times. The rearrangement uses TRBV5-1 and TRBJ1-6; D ambiguous. Germline CDR1 and CDR2: SGHRS and YFSETQ. Trimming removed 0 bases at V and 11 bases at J, with 9 bases between. The CDR3 is 13 residues long. CDR3 sequence (DNA): TGCGCCAGCAGCTTGGCCGGAAGGCCACCCCTCCACTTT. This translates into CASSLAGRPPLHF.

This clonotype was counted ten times or more. The CDR3 DNA is TGCGCCAGCAGCCCATCTATTAGCGGGACCGGGGAGCTGTTTTTT. It is translated as CASSPSISGTGELFF. The chain recombines TRBV5-1 with TRBJ2-2, with TRBD2 matching over 7 bases. Trimming removed 4 bases from V and 5 bases from J; junction bases left unmatched: 8. Germline loops: CDR1 SGHRS, CDR2 YFSETQ. The CDR3 loop spans 15 amino acids.

This clonotype was seen ten or more times. This chain uses TRBV12-3 or TRBV12-4 with TRBJ1-1; TRBD1 is a possible D gene (6 bases). Trimming removed 7 bases from V and 4 bases from J, with 10 bases in between. CDR3 size: 12 residues. The CDR3 DNA follows: TGTGCCAGCACTCCCAGGGGCACTGAAGCTTTCTTT. This codes for CASTPRGTEAFF.

This clonotype was picked up many times. The chain carries TRBV2 and TRBJ1-6; maybe TRBD1 (6 bases). Deletions cut 10 bases from V and 7 bases from J, with 17 bases between. The germline gives CDR1 SNHLY, CDR2 FYNNEI. CDR3 length: 14 amino acids. The CDR3 region is CAIHRASLNSPLHF. CDR3 nucleotides: TGTGCCATCCACAGGGCCTCCTTGAATTCACCCCTCCACTTT.

This clonotype is judged medium-sized. The junction departs from germline at one end; a sequencing error may be responsible. V and J are TRBV6-2 or TRBV6-3 and TRBJ2-7; either TRBD1 or TRBD2 may fit D (5 bases each). The germline CDR1 and CDR2 sequences are MNHEY and SVGEGT. The CDR3 spans 12 residues. As DNA, the CDR3 is TGTGCCAGCAGTTACGCCGGGACGAGGGTTGACTTC. It codes for CASSYAGTRVDF.

This clonotype was recorded a few times. The chain is built from TRBV6-2 or TRBV6-3 and TRBJ1-5; D remains unclear. V lost 5 bases, J lost 4 bases, and 12 bases lay in between. From germline, CDR1 is MNHEY and CDR2 SVGEGT. The CDR3 spans 14 residues. Here the CDR3 DNA reads TGTGCCAGCAGTAGGTGGCCGGAGAATCAGCCCCAGCATTTT. It encodes CASSRWPENQPQHF.

This clonotype has ten or more counts. The chain employs TRBV6-2 or TRBV6-3 and TRBJ2-3; perhaps TRBD1 as D (5 bases). Germline CDR1 MNHEY, CDR2 SVGEGT. The length of the CDR3 is 14 residues. The germline V and J ends were trimmed by 8 bases and 6 bases, with 18 bases remaining between them. The chain's CDR3 is CASQSPGRDDTQYF. The CDR3, as DNA: TGTGCCAGCCAGTCTCCGGGCAGGGATGATACGCAGTATTTT.

At least ten counts were recorded for this clonotype. The V gene is TRBV20-1, the J gene TRBJ2-7; D is uncertain. Germline CDR1 DFQATT, CDR2 SNEGSKA (reference sequence). The length of the CDR3 is 14 residues. V was trimmed by 5 bases and J by 3 bases, leaving 17 bases between them. The CDR3 coding sequence is TGCAGTGCTTCCCGGGCCGGGCCCCTCTACGAGCAGTACTTC. Amino acids: CSASRAGPLYEQYF.

The table lists this clonotype with many counts. The V call is TRBV2, the J call TRBJ2-1, with TRBD1 matching 8 bases. V lost 1 base and J lost 4; bases outside the gene matches: 6. This CDR3 spans 16 amino acids. Germline-derived CDR1 and CDR2 are SNHLY and FYNNEI. The CDR3 spells CASSEVGTGDYNEQFF. In nucleotides, the CDR3 is TGTGCCAGCAGTGAAGTTGGGACAGGCGATTACAATGAGCAGTTCTTC.

This clonotype was seen at least ten times. The chain employs TRBV9 and TRBJ1-2, with D tentatively TRBD1 (5 bases). The length of the CDR3 is 13 residues. Between the trimmed V and J ends, which lost 0 bases and 6 bases, there was a span of 9 bases. Germline CDR1 reads SGDLS; CDR2 reads YYNGEE. The CDR3 DNA reads TGTGCCAGCAGCGTAGCGGCGGGGGATGGCTACACCTTC. Protein: CASSVAAGDGYTF.

This clonotype was seen a few times. The chain uses TRBV7-9 and TRBJ2-7; no clear D gene. Germline values: CDR1 SEHNR, CDR2 FQNEAQ (reference sequence). The CDR3 runs 12 residues. The ends were cut back, 4 bases at V and 4 bases at J, with 8 bases in the middle. The CDR3 spells CASSSPTYEQYF. The CDR3 bases are TGTGCCAGCAGCTCACCTACTTACGAGCAGTACTTC.

In its sample, this clonotype was seen many times. The chain couples TRBV28 to TRBJ2-7; D gene uncertain. CDR3 length: 13 residues. The germline V gene has CDR1 MDHEN and CDR2 SYDVKM. Trimming pared 3 bases from V and 0 bases from J, leaving 6 bases between. DNA of the CDR3: TGTGCCAGCAGTTTGCGGCCCTCCTACGAGCAGTACTTC. The encoded protein is CASSLRPSYEQYF. Combining the CDR3 with reference TRBV28 and TRBJ2-7 gives the whole variable domain DVKVTQSSRYLVKRTGEKVFLECVQDMDHENMFWYRQDPGLGLRLIYFSYDVKMKEKGDIPEGYSVSREKKERFSLILESASTNQTSMYLCASSLRPSYEQYFGPGTRLTVT.

This clonotype was seen a single time. A much larger clone lies a single base off, so this may be a read error. V and J are TRBV6-2 or TRBV6-3 and TRBJ1-1, with D maybe TRBD1 (6 bases). Germline V CDR1 and CDR2: MNHEY, SVGEGT. This CDR3 spans 13 amino acids. Between the trimmed V and J ends, which lost 2 bases and 4 bases, there was a span of 8 bases. CDR3 sequence reads: CASSYDRITEAFF. The CDR3 DNA sequence: TGTGCCAGCAGTTACGACAGGATCACTGAAGCTTTCTTT.

The chain uses TRBV12-3 or TRBV12-4 and TRBJ1-1; the D is unclear. There are 17 residues in the CDR3. V was shortened by 2 bases and J by 0 bases, with 16 bases between the two germline ends. As DNA, the CDR3 is TGTGCCAGCAGTTTAATTTACCAATTTCCGATGAACACTGAAGCTTTCTTT. Translated, it gives CASSLIYQFPMNTEAFF.

At least ten counts were recorded for this clonotype. The V gene is TRBV5-1, the J gene TRBJ2-2, with 9 bases matching TRBD1. The CDR3 length is 17 residues. V lost 4 bases, J lost 6 bases, and 13 bases stayed unmatched. Germline CDR1 and CDR2: SGHRS and YFSETQ. CDR3 bases: TGCGCCAGCAGCCCTCTGGGGGACAGGGCGATCGCCGGGGAGCTGTTTTTT. Protein sequence: CASSPLGDRAIAGELFF.

The chain carries TRBV9 and TRBJ1-1; TRBD1 is a possible D gene (6 bases). Trimming cost V 2 bases and J 1 base, with 12 bases left between them. CDR1 and CDR2 from the germline V gene are SGDLS and YYNGEE. The CDR3 consists of 15 residues. The CDR3 protein is CASSVVSGANTEAFF. The CDR3 region has the DNA TGTGCCAGCAGCGTGGTGTCAGGGGCGAACACTGAAGCTTTCTTT.

The chain is built from TRBV5-1 and TRBJ2-1, with D tentatively TRBD1 (5 bases). Germline values: CDR1 SGHRS, CDR2 YFSETQ. This CDR3 is 16 amino acids long. V gave up 0 bases and J gave up 6 bases, with 16 bases separating them. In DNA form, the CDR3 reads TGCGCCAGCAGCTTGGGAAGGGGAATGGTGAGCAATGAGCAGTTCTTC. Translating gives CASSLGRGMVSNEQFF. Complete variable domain (other parts from reference TRBV5-1 and TRBJ2-1): KAGVTQTPRYLIKTRGQQVTLSCSPISGHRSVSWYQQTPGQGLQFLFEYFSETQRNKGNFPGRFSGRQFSNSRSEMNVSTLELGDSALYLCASSLGRGMVSNEQFFGPGTRLTVL.

This clonotype showed up just a few times. V gene TRBV18 combines with J gene TRBJ2-3, with D unresolved. The CDR3 contains 16 residues. V shed 0 bases and J shed 0 bases, with 10 bases lying between them. Looked up from germline, CDR1 is KGHSH and CDR2 is LQKENI. The CDR3, as DNA: TGTGCCAGCTCACCACCCCGTTTCGCTAGCACAGATACGCAGTATTTT. Its protein is CASSPPRFASTDTQYF.

The V call is TRBV5-1, the J call TRBJ1-1, with D unresolved. There are 13 residues in the CDR3. Germline CDR1 and CDR2: SGHRS and YFSETQ. The V gene lost 4 bases and the J gene lost 6 bases, with 13 bases spanning the gap. CDR3 in DNA: TGCGCCAGCAGCATCGGGGATTCCCCTGAAGCTTTCTTT. Amino acid sequence: CASSIGDSPEAFF.

Remarks on this clonotype: A much larger clone sits a single nucleotide away, making a read error possible. The chain couples TRBV12-3 or TRBV12-4 to TRBJ1-1, with a weak D call TRBD1 (6 bases). There are 15 residues in the CDR3. CDR3 loop: CASSPGRGMNTEASF. The CDR3 nucleotides read TGTGCCAGCAGCCCAGGGAGGGGGATGAACACTGAAGCTTCCTTT.

This clonotype has ten or more counts. V and J are TRBV20-1 and TRBJ2-3, with 7 bases fitting TRBD2. The CDR3 sequence is 15 residues long. V lost 5 bases, J lost 5 bases, and 13 bases stayed unmatched. Germline-derived CDR1 and CDR2 are DFQATT and SNEGSKA (reference sequence). The CDR3 nucleotides are TGCAGTGCTCCGTCACGGAGGGGAGGGGTAGATACGCAGTATTTT. Translated: CSAPSRRGGVDTQYF.

V is TRBV13 and J is TRBJ1-5; weak D call: TRBD1 (5 bases). Looked up from germline, CDR1 is PRHDT and CDR2 is FYEKMQ (reference sequence). V gave up 0 bases and J gave up 6 bases, with 15 bases separating them. The CDR3 has 16 amino acids. In nucleotides, the CDR3 is TGTGCCAGCAGCTTAGGTCCGCCCCGGAGGGGTCAGCCCCAGCATTTT. Protein: CASSLGPPRRGQPQHF.

This clonotype showed up many times. This chain connects TRBV6-1 to TRBJ1-1; 7 nucleotides align to TRBD1. The CDR3 has 14 amino acids. V trimming: 6 bases; J trimming: 1 base; junction bases outside the gene matches: 5. From germline, CDR1 is MNHNS and CDR2 SASEGT. The CDR3, as DNA: TGTGCCAGCAGAAGGGACAGCCGGAACACTGAAGCTTTCTTT. Encoded protein: CASRRDSRNTEAFF.

The rearrangement links TRBV19 to TRBJ2-5; D remains ambiguous. V lost 6 bases and J lost 1, with 6 bases in between. Germline V gives CDR1 LNHDA, CDR2 SQIVND (reference sequence). The CDR3 covers 12 residues. The CDR3 here is CASRGVQETQYF. CDR3 in DNA: TGTGCCAGTAGGGGCGTCCAAGAGACCCAGTACTTC. Combining the CDR3 with reference TRBV19 and TRBJ2-5 gives the whole variable domain DGGITQSPKYLFRKEGQNVTLSCEQNLNHDAMYWYRQDPGQGLRLIYYSQIVNDFQKGDIAEGYSVSREKKESFPLTVTSAQKNPTAFYLCASRGVQETQYFGPGTRLLVL.

This clonotype was found many times. This chain uses TRBV7-6 with TRBJ1-3, with TRBD1 matching 9 bases. Germline lookup yields CDR1 SGHVS and CDR2 FNYEAQ. Germline trimming cut 5 bases from V and 0 bases from J; bases unmatched to any gene: 11. The length of the CDR3 is 18 residues. The CDR3 loop is CASSRLPTGGTSGNTIYF. Written as DNA, the CDR3 is TGTGCCAGCAGCAGACTCCCGACAGGGGGAACCTCTGGAAACACCATATATTTT.

The chain combines TRBV2 with TRBJ2-3; TRBD1 might be the D (5 bases). The CDR3 sequence is 12 residues long. Germline V CDR1 and CDR2: SNHLY, FYNNEI. V lost 7 bases to trimming and J lost 4 bases, with 9 bases between them. This CDR3 is CASNRLADTQYF. The DNA of the CDR3 is TGTGCCAGCAACAGGCTTGCAGATACGCAGTATTTT.